These 24 T cell receptor beta chains were sequenced from one sample in a study of shared clonotypes between healthy human individuals. Clones were sequenced by immunoSEQ multiplex PCR, and TCRdb holds only the in-frame ones, with some missing. The sample lists about 2.3 million clones, roughly 93% occurring once. Sequences were obtained from naive CD4+ T cells from PBMCs. Sample subset: CD45RA+ positively selected. The receptors come from a man aged 18 to 30 in good health. Some clones in this sample may be carry-over from other donors' samples.

This chain joins TRBV6-1 and TRBJ1-1; 9 nucleotides line up with TRBD1. Germline V gene data show CDR1 as MNHNS and CDR2 as SASEGT. Losses at the gene ends were 1 base for V and 11 bases for J; bases not matched to a gene: 5. The CDR3 covers 13 residues. The CDR3 reads CASSEGTGARAFF. DNA for the CDR3: TGTGCCAGCAGTGAAGGGACAGGGGCTAGGGCTTTCTTT.

The V call is TRBV18, the J call TRBJ2-3; D possibly matches TRBD1 or TRBD2 (5 bases each). The CDR3 totals 15 residues. The germline V gene encodes CDR1 KGHSH and CDR2 LQKENI. Trimming took off 3 bases at V and 2 bases at J, with 12 bases between the two ends. The CDR3 spells CASSPPGRYTDTQYF. The CDR3 DNA follows: TGTGCCAGCTCACCTCCGGGACGATACACAGATACGCAGTATTTT.

This rearrangement joins TRBV4-1 to TRBJ2-2; a possible D gene is TRBD1 (6 bases). CDR1 is MGHRA and CDR2 is YSYEKL in the germline V gene. The CDR3 has 16 amino acids. V was trimmed by 4 bases and J by 5 bases, leaving 17 bases between them. This CDR3 is CASSPTGRGRTGELFF. CDR3 nucleotide sequence: TGCGCCAGCAGCCCGACGGGCAGGGGCCGGACCGGGGAGCTGTTTTTT.

The gene calls are TRBV28 and TRBJ1-1; TRBD1 might be the D (5 bases). The germline CDR1 and CDR2 sequences are MDHEN and SYDVKM. This CDR3 has 12 residues. Deletions cut 3 bases from V and 11 bases from J, with 13 bases between. Here the CDR3 DNA reads TGTGCCAGCAGTTTGCCTCAGGGACCGGCTTTCTTT. It is translated as CASSLPQGPAFF.

The CDR3 nucleotides read TGTGCCAGTAGTAACCGACTAGCGGGGAGGGATGAGCAGTTCTTC. Residues: CASSNRLAGRDEQFF. The chain combines TRBV19 with TRBJ2-1; 11 bases map to TRBD2. CDR1 and CDR2 (germline): LNHDA, SQIVND (reference sequence). This CDR3 has 15 amino acids. The V gene end was trimmed by 4 bases and the J gene end by 8 bases; junction bases not matched to a gene: 7.

This chain joins TRBV14 and TRBJ1-1; D gene uncertain. CDR1 and CDR2 from the germline V gene are SGHDN and FVKESK. The CDR3 contains 12 residues. V lost 3 bases to trimming and J lost 10 bases, with 12 bases between them. In DNA, the CDR3 is TGTGCCAGCAGCCAGACTCCCGGAGGAGCTTTCTTT. It specifies CASSQTPGGAFF. Using reference TRBV14 and TRBJ1-1 for the parts outside the CDR3, the full variable domain is EAGVTQFPSHSVIEKGQTVTLRCDPISGHDNLYWYRRVMGKEIKFLLHFVKESKQDESGMPNNRFLAERTGGTYSTLKVQPAELEDSGVYFCASSQTPGGAFFGQGTRLTVV.

The chain is built from TRBV2 and TRBJ2-1, with 15 bases lining up with TRBD2. V lost 6 bases, J lost 9 bases, and 6 bases stayed unmatched. Germline V gene lookup returns CDR1 SNHLY and CDR2 FYNNEI. The CDR3 length is 15 residues. The CDR3 sequence is CASRGGLAGGFEQFF. In nucleotides, the CDR3 is TGTGCCAGCAGGGGGGGACTAGCGGGAGGTTTTGAGCAGTTCTTC.

This chain connects TRBV9 to TRBJ1-2; the match to TRBD1 covers 9 bases. CDR3 length: 15 residues. From germline, CDR1 is SGDLS and CDR2 YYNGEE. Trimming cost V 4 bases and J 6 bases; bases outside gene matches: 10. This CDR3 reads CASSTQVTGGDGYTF. CDR3 DNA sequence: TGTGCCAGCAGCACCCAAGTTACAGGGGGCGATGGCTACACCTTC.

V is TRBV6-6 and J is TRBJ1-5, with TRBD1 matching over 7 bases. The V segment lost 5 bases and the J segment 6 bases; nucleotides outside the gene matches: 7. The CDR3 has 14 residues. Looked up from germline, CDR1 is MNHNY and CDR2 is SVGAGI (reference sequence). The CDR3 here is CASSPADRTQPQHF. DNA of the CDR3: TGTGCCAGCAGTCCCGCGGACAGGACTCAGCCCCAGCATTTT.

This chain joins TRBV5-8 and TRBJ1-5; the D is unclear. This CDR3 region has 17 residues. V lost 1 base and J lost 2, with 16 bases in between. The germline V gene has CDR1 SGHTS and CDR2 YDEGEE. In DNA, the CDR3 is TGTGCCAGCAGCTTGCTCGTCCTCCTCCGGGGCAATCAGCCCCAGCATTTT. This sequence encodes CASSLLVLLRGNQPQHF.

In the case of this clone: This sample also contains other DNA sequences that code for the same CDR3. This chain connects TRBV18 to TRBJ2-2, with 9 positions matching TRBD1. CDR3 length: 14 amino acids. Germline CDR1 and CDR2: KGHSH and LQKENI. The trim removed 3 bases at V and 7 bases at J, leaving 3 bases unmatched. CDR3 bases: TGTGCCAGCTCACCTCGGACAGGGGACGGGGAGCTGTTTTTT. This codes for CASSPRTGDGELFF.

The rearrangement uses TRBV28 and TRBJ1-2; no reliable D call. Germline CDR1 and CDR2: MDHEN and SYDVKM. V was shortened by 3 bases and J by 7 bases, with 15 bases between the two germline ends. The CDR3 consists of 14 residues. Written as DNA, the CDR3 is TGTGCCAGCAGTTTTGGCTTGCGTGGAACTGGCTACACCTTC. Its translation: CASSFGLRGTGYTF.

The rearrangement uses TRBV6-7 and TRBJ2-1; 9 nucleotides line up with TRBD1. TRBV6-7 belongs to the ORF category, with a function that is uncertain. This CDR3 has 14 amino acids. J was trimmed by 8 bases and V by 7 bases; bases with no gene match: 9. In DNA form, the CDR3 reads TGTGCCAGCACTACAGGGGGCGGGGGTGATGAGCAGTTCTTC. Translated: CASTTGGGGDEQFF.

The genes are TRBV28 and TRBJ1-6; no definite D call. Germline V CDR1 and CDR2: MDHEN, SYDVKM. V lost 4 bases and J lost 7, with 2 bases in between. The CDR3 length is 11 residues. The CDR3 is CASSSNSPLHF. Written as DNA, the CDR3 is TGTGCCAGCAGTTCGAATTCACCCCTCCACTTT.

The CDR3 DNA reads as TGTGCCAGCAGTTTACGCTACAAGGGGAAAGGAAACACCATATATTTT. It specifies CASSLRYKGKGNTIYF. J is TRBJ1-3 and V is TRBV28, with TRBD1 as a possible D gene (5 bases). The length of the CDR3 is 16 residues. Germline-derived CDR1 and CDR2 are MDHEN and SYDVKM. V was shortened by 2 bases and J by 4 bases, with 15 bases between the two germline ends.

The chain has TRBV6-6 and TRBJ2-1; D may be TRBD2 (6 bases). The CDR3 covers 14 residues. Per the germline V gene, CDR1 is MNHNY and CDR2 is SVGAGI (reference sequence). The V end was cut by 5 bases, the J end by 5 bases, with 13 bases between. CDR3 DNA sequence: TGTGCCAGCAGTGCGGGAAGGGCGGACAATGAGCAGTTCTTC. This gives the protein CASSAGRADNEQFF.

J is TRBJ1-3 and V is TRBV4-1; no clear D gene. The CDR3 is 19 amino acids. Deletions cut 0 bases from V and 0 bases from J, with 18 bases between. Germline V gives CDR1 MGHRA, CDR2 YSYEKL. CDR3 DNA sequence: TGCGCCAGCAGCCAAGAGGGCAGGCGAAACTTCAACTCTGGAAACACCATATATTTT. Its translation: CASSQEGRRNFNSGNTIYF.

The chain uses TRBV7-2 and TRBJ1-2; D gene ambiguous. With 2 bases removed from V and 0 bases from J, the gap between germline ends came to 7 bases. The germline CDR1 and CDR2 sequences are SGHTA and FQGNSA. This CDR3 spans 14 amino acids. The CDR3: CASSLINTNYGYTF. CDR3 coding DNA: TGTGCCAGCAGCTTAATAAATACTAACTATGGCTACACCTTC.

The V call is TRBV7-2, the J call TRBJ2-5, with D perhaps matching TRBD2 (5 bases). This CDR3 comprises 14 residues. The V gene lost 10 bases and the J gene lost 3 bases, with 18 bases spanning the gap. CDR1 SGHTA and CDR2 FQGNSA come from the germline V gene. Written as DNA, the CDR3 is TGTGCCACCGGCCCTCGGGGAGTCGAAGAGACCCAGTACTTC. Translated: CATGPRGVEETQYF.

The chain has TRBV6-1 and TRBJ1-3; D unresolved. This CDR3 is 12 amino acids long. The V end lost 3 bases, the J end lost 4 bases, and 4 bases lay between the germline ends. Germline-derived CDR1 and CDR2 are MNHNS and SASEGT. The CDR3 loop is CASSDGGNTIYF. As DNA, the CDR3 is TGTGCCAGCAGTGACGGAGGAAACACCATATATTTT.

The rearrangement uses TRBV11-3 and TRBJ2-7, with 8 bases matching TRBD1. The CDR3 runs 13 residues. J lost 6 bases, V lost 4 bases, and 5 bases had no gene match. Germline loops: CDR1 SGHNT, CDR2 YENEEA. The CDR3 here is CASSSTTGGEQYF. CDR3 DNA sequence: TGTGCCAGCAGCTCTACCACAGGGGGCGAGCAGTACTTC.

J is TRBJ2-3 and V is TRBV7-9; 8 nucleotides match TRBD2. CDR3 length: 16 amino acids. CDR1 is SEHNR and CDR2 is FQNEAQ in the germline V gene (reference sequence). After removal of 7 bases from V and 4 bases from J, the junction contained 13 bases not matched to a gene. In DNA, the CDR3 is TGTGCCAGCACCTCGGGGGGGGCCCTGGAGGCAGATACGCAGTATTTT. As protein: CASTSGGALEADTQYF.

V usage is TRBV10-3 and J usage is TRBJ2-5; 7 nucleotides line up with TRBD2. Trimming at V came to 8 bases and at J to 5 bases, leaving 8 bases not matched to a gene. Germline V lookup: CDR1 ENHRY, CDR2 SYGVKD. This CDR3 is built from 13 residues. The CDR3 loop reads CAIGRGGEETQYF. CDR3 coding DNA: TGTGCCATCGGGAGGGGTGGCGAGGAGACCCAGTACTTC.

This chain joins TRBV6-5 and TRBJ2-3; no definite D call. This CDR3 comprises 15 residues. CDR1 is MNHEY and CDR2 is SVGAGI in the germline V gene. The V end lost 6 bases, the J end lost 0 bases, and 13 bases lay between the germline ends. The CDR3: CASSPEWVSTDTQYF. The CDR3 DNA follows: TGTGCCAGCAGCCCGGAATGGGTTAGCACAGATACGCAGTATTTT.